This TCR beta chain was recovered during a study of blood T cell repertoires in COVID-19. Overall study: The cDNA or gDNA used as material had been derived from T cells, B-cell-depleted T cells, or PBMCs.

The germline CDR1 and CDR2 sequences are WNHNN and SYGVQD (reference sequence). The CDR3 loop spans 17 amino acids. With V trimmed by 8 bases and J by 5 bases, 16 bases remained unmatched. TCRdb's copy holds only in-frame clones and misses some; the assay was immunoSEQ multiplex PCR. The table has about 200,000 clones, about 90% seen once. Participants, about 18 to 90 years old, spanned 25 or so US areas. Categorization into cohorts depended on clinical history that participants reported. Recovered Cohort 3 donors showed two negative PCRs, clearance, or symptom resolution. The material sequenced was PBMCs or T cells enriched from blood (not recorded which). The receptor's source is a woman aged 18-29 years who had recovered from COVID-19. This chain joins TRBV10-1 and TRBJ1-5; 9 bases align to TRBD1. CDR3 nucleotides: TGCGCCAGCGGTGGGAGACAGGGGGTATCGGTTTATCAGCCCCAGCATTTT. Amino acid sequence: CASGGRQGVSVYQPQHF.